The sequence of this T cell receptor (beta chain) was determined in a study of response to subunit inactivated influenza vaccine. In TCRdb, the RT-PCR reads were re-called with MiXCR into one record per CDR3 protein. Of about 540,000 distinct CDR3 sequences in the sample, 14% were seen once. This CDR3 comprises 15 residues. Trimming cost V 1 base and J 5 bases; bases outside gene matches: 2. CDR1 is SGHVS and CDR2 is FNYEAQ in the germline V gene. The chain employs TRBV7-6 and TRBJ2-2; 9 bases are shared with TRBD2. This sequence originates from a man aged 45-65 years who received an inactivated influenza vaccine. This specimen consisted of PBMCs from blood, obtained less than 13 days after vaccination. CDR3 sequence: CASSLGTSETGELFF. The CDR3 nucleotides are TGTGCCAGCAGCTTAGGGACTAGCGAAACCGGGGAGCTGTTTTTT.